At least ten counts were recorded for the clone carrying this T cell receptor (beta chain). Antigen: not known. Time point denoted: newly diagnosed GD, antithyroid drugs for less than 3 months. PBMC RNA was the source of the TCR library. V was shortened by 5 bases and J by 5 bases, with 10 bases between the two germline ends. The germline V gene has CDR1 SGHDN and CDR2 FVKESK. This CDR3 has 13 amino acids. The source of the sample is a study of regulatory T cells in long-lasting Graves disease. General observations from the study: Persistent disease samples used TRBV28, TRBJ1-2 and TRBJ2-5 preferentially.

For TCR beta, libraries came from iRepertoire HTBI primers and Arm-PCR of CDR3 regions. A single record per CDR3 protein comes from TCRdb applying MiXCR to the multiplex PCR reads. The sample lists fewer than 650,000 distinct CDR3 sequences; more than 15% were seen once. The sample also formed part of further work on T cells in Graves' hyperthyroidism and ophthalmopathy. That publication notes: Blood held most thyroid clonotypes expanded above 0.001 frequency.

Sequenced material: peripheral blood mononuclear cells (PBMCs), taken at new diagnosis, from a patient treated with antithyroid drugs. The receptor was derived from a man between 18 and 29 years old with Graves disease. The chain joins TRBV14 to TRBJ2-1; D remains ambiguous. CDR3 loop: CASSWARDNEQFF. CDR3 sequence (DNA): TGTGCCAGCAGCTGGGCACGAGACAATGAGCAGTTCTTC.